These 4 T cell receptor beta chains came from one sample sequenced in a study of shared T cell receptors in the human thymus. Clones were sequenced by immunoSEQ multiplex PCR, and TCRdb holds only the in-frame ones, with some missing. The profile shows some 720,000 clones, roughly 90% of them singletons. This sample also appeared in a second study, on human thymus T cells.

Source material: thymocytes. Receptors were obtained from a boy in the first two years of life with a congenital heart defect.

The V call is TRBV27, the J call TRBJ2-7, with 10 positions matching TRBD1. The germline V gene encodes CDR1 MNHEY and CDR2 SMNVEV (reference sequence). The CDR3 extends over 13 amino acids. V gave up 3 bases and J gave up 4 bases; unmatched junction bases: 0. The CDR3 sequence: CASSLDRGYEQYF. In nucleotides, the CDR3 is TGTGCCAGCAGTTTGGACAGGGGGTACGAGCAGTACTTC.

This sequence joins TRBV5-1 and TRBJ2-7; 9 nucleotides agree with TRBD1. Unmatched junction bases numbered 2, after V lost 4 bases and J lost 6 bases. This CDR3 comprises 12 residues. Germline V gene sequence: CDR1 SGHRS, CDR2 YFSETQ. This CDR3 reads CASSVDRGEQYF. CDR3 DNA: TGCGCCAGCAGCGTGGACAGGGGCGAGCAGTACTTC.

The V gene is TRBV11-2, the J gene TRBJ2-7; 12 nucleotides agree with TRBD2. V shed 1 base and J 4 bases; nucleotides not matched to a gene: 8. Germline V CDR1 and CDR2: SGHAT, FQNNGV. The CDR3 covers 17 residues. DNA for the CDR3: TGTGCCAGCAGCTTAGCAGGCCTAGCGGGAGGGAAGTACGAGCAGTACTTC. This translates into CASSLAGLAGGKYEQYF.

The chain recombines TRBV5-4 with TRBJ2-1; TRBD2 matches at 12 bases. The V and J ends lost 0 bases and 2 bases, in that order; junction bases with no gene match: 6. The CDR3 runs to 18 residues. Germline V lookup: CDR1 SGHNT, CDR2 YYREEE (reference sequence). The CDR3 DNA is TGTGCCAGCAGCTTGGGGGGACTAGCGGGTGACACCTACAATGAGCAGTTCTTC. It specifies CASSLGGLAGDTYNEQFF.